This TCR beta chain derives from a study of T cell responses to AZD1222 COVID-19 vaccine. Study-level background: Second doses were pooled across both intervals (about 4 or about 12 weeks). Whole-study results and caveats: Spike-specific TCRs gained breadth and depth after people received two AZD1222 doses. Unmutated variant regions are reportedly targeted by nearly half of spike-specific TCRs.

Clones were read by immunoSEQ multiplex PCR, and TCRdb kept only the in-frame ones, dropping some. The sample lists tens of thousands of clones; about 91% were seen once. This CDR3 has 14 residues. Trimming cost V 4 bases and J 6 bases, with 16 bases left between them. Looked up from germline, CDR1 is SGDLS and CDR2 is YYNGEE. Only one count was recorded for this clone. Its target is unknown. The rearrangement links TRBV9 to TRBJ1-1; D possibly corresponds to TRBD1 (5 bases). Sequenced here: peripheral blood, sampled on day 0 of AZD1222 vaccination. The sequence derives from an adult in good health. In DNA, the CDR3 is TGTGCCAGCAGCCCTATTGGGGCGTCCCCTGAAGCTTTCTTT. Translation gives CASSPIGASPEAFF. The full variable domain, with the rest looked up from reference TRBV9 and TRBJ1-1, is DSGVTQTPKHLITATGQRVTLRCSPRSGDLSVYWYQQSLDQGLQFLIQYYNGEERAKGNILERFSAQQFPDLHSELNLSSLELGDSALYFCASSPIGASPEAFFGQGTRLTVV.